This TCR beta chain came from a study of beta chain features in type 1 diabetes (dated by TCRdb to the late 2010s). Regarding the study in general: Mean age, gender distribution, total cell number and subset yield did not differ between patients and healthy donors. In the study, TCRB repertoires of sorted circulating CD4+ T cell subsets from recently diagnosed type 1 diabetes patients were compared with those of matched healthy donors. A total of some 100,000,000 sorted cells were examined across all samples, and a strong correlation was observed between cell number per subset and RNA yield. Whereas all 28 donors provided naive and central memory subsets, regulatory and stem cell-like memory subsets were isolated from just 8 patients and roughly eight healthy donors.

The High Capacity cDNA Reverse Transcription Kit was used to reverse transcribe all of the isolated RNA, meaning that expressed TCRB transcripts were what got sequenced. Deep immunoSEQ sequencing was applied to naive, central memory and regulatory T cell samples, giving an average of roughly 3.5 million total reads per sample. Sorted cells were lysed in RLT buffer, and RNA was extracted using DNase-treated RNeasy Micro or Mini kits according to cell number. To prevent cross-contamination, each cell subset was processed individually, whereas patient and healthy donor samples were processed jointly. TCRB sequences were amplified from cDNA with the immunoSEQ multiplex PCR, producing 87-bp fragments spanning the CDR3 region. Amplicons were sequenced on the Illumina HiSeq platform. The authors' pipeline ran thus. PCR bias was corrected computationally using synthetic template baselines, and reads within Hamming distance 2 were collapsed, with unmergeable singletons discarded. Reads were aligned to IMGT to assign V, D and J genes, CDR3 length, and insertions or deletions at six rearrangement sites. Within each subset, clonotype counts were normalized to the number of sorted cells before true diversity and Gini coefficients were calculated with the tcR R package. The overlap coefficient, calculated on TCRB nucleotide sequences, was used to quantify repertoire sharing. This immuneACCESS table, as held by TCRdb, lists in-frame sequences with V and J called but not all clones. Of the missing ones, under half trace to an unresolved V gene in checked studies; the others have no known cause. V, J and clone size were drawn from that table, and D and trimming were deduced from the DNA. The sample table holds over 150,000 clones, of which roughly 8% were seen once. The ten largest account for 0.5% of the sample.

The investigation overall reported the following: Because cDNA rather than genomic DNA was sequenced, highly expressing activated cells could have been over-represented, although no difference in activation and CD3 levels was found between groups. PCR may preferentially amplify shorter templates, but because patient and control samples were amplified and corrected together, any resulting skew would affect both groups equally. In all four CD4+ subsets, TCRB CDR3 length was moderately but significantly shorter in type 1 diabetes patients. Naive, central memory and regulatory TCRB repertoires appeared more similar among patients than among healthy donors. At VDJ recombination sites, patients with type 1 diabetes made fewer insertions and deleted more nucleotides, a pattern implying thymic rearrangement abnormalities. Because small numbers of individuals were included in the HLA sub-analyses, any influence of HLA type on TCRB rearrangement was left unresolved.

With respect to this clone: This clone's antigen is unknown. Per-base quality was not reported, and no clone a single base away is much larger than it.

From cysteine to phenylalanine, the CDR3 is 13 amino acids long. Of the read, only the CDR3 DNA is kept; its 39 bases are in frame from base 1. Via the germline V gene, CDR1 is MDHEN and CDR2 SYDVKM. After removal of 4 bases from V and 8 bases from J, the junction retains 4 bases not matched to a gene. From each donor, a single peripheral blood sample of approximately 120 mL on average was drawn into heparinised tubes. A BD FACSAria II and a panel including CD45RO, CCR7, CD25, CD127, CD95 and CD27 were used to sort naive, central memory, regulatory and stem cell-like memory CD4+ T cells. Every sorted population had a purity above 95%. PBMCs were separated immediately by Lymphoprep density gradient centrifugation and were stained directly, without being cultured. So that batch effects would be minimized, each experiment stained and sorted samples in pairs, pairing one healthy donor with one patient.

The rearrangement combines TRBV28 with TRBJ2-1; 8 of the junction bases match TRBD2. This sequence was found in a man aged 18 to 29 with type 1 diabetes. Input material: central memory CD4+ T cells from blood. The DNA reads TGTGCCAGCAGTTGGGGGACTAGGGATGAGCAGTTCTTC. Translated, this is CASSWGTRDEQFF.